These 7 T cell receptor beta chains came from one sample sequenced in a study of T cell responses to AZD1222 COVID-19 vaccine. The assay was immunoSEQ multiplex PCR, and TCRdb's table has in-frame clones only and misses some. The table lists 110,000 or so clones, roughly 82% of them singletons. Sequencing was performed on peripheral blood, taken on day 0 of AZD1222 vaccination. These receptors were obtained from an adult in good health.

CDR3 nucleotides: TGTGCCAGCAGCAATGAGAGGGGGAACACTGAAGCTTTCTTT. It encodes CASSNERGNTEAFF. J is TRBJ1-1 and V is TRBV21-1. TRBV21-1 is labeled a pseudogene. This CDR3 is built from 14 residues.

V gene TRBV2 combines with J gene TRBJ1-3, with a tentative D call TRBD1 (5 bases). The CDR3 has 16 amino acids. The germline V gene has CDR1 SNHLY and CDR2 FYNNEI. The V and J ends lost 5 bases and 4 bases respectively, with 18 bases between them. The CDR3 reads CASSLYGGNEGNTIYF. The CDR3 nucleotides are TGTGCCAGCAGTCTCTATGGGGGGAATGAAGGAAACACCATATATTTT.

This clone was detected once. CDR3 nucleotide sequence: TGTGCCAGTAGTAGGGACAGGGACGCTGAAAAACTGTTTTTT. Protein sequence: CASSRDRDAEKLFF. The chain has TRBV19 and TRBJ1-4; 9 nucleotides align to TRBD1. Trimming at V came to 4 bases and at J to 7 bases, leaving 4 bases not matched to a gene. This CDR3 comprises 14 residues. Germline CDR1 LNHDA, CDR2 SQIVND (reference sequence).

The chain joins TRBV6-2 or TRBV6-3 to TRBJ2-7; possible D gene TRBD1, 5 bases. This CDR3 is 14 amino acids long. The germline CDR1 and CDR2 sequences are MNHEY and SVGEGT. V was pared by 0 bases and J by 4 bases, with 10 bases between. DNA for the CDR3: TGTGCCAGCAGTTACTCACAGGTCAGTTACGAGCAGTACTTC. The encoded protein is CASSYSQVSYEQYF.

The J gene is TRBJ1-2, the V gene TRBV30; D is unclear. The germline V and J ends were trimmed by 0 bases and 7 bases, with 12 bases remaining between them. From germline, CDR1 is GTSNPN and CDR2 SVGIG (reference sequence). The CDR3 runs 13 residues. The chain's CDR3 is CAWSVNQQSGYTF. CDR3 nucleotide sequence: TGTGCCTGGAGTGTCAATCAGCAAAGTGGCTACACCTTC.

This chain connects TRBV11-2 to TRBJ2-5; TRBD2 matches at 8 bases. The CDR3 is 15 amino acids. V shed 0 bases, J shed 5 bases, and the junction held 5 bases outside the gene matches. Germline values: CDR1 SGHAT, CDR2 FQNNGV. The CDR3 DNA reads as TGTGCCAGCAGCTTAGACTCGGGGGGGGCTGAGACCCAGTACTTC. It translates to CASSLDSGGAETQYF.

The V and J genes are TRBV2 and TRBJ2-7; no reliable D call. The length of the CDR3 is 14 residues. CDR1 and CDR2 (germline): SNHLY, FYNNEI. V was shortened by 6 bases and J by 0 bases, with 12 bases between the two germline ends. As DNA, the CDR3 is TGTGCCAGCAGGGATCTGACGAGCTCCTACGAGCAGTACTTC. Its protein product is CASRDLTSSYEQYF. The full variable domain, with the rest looked up from reference TRBV2 and TRBJ2-7, is EPEVTQTPSHQVTQMGQEVILRCVPISNHLYFYWYRQILGQKVEFLVSFYNNEISEKSEIFDDQFSVERPDGSNFTLKIRSTKLEDSAMYFCASRDLTSSYEQYFGPGTRLTVT.